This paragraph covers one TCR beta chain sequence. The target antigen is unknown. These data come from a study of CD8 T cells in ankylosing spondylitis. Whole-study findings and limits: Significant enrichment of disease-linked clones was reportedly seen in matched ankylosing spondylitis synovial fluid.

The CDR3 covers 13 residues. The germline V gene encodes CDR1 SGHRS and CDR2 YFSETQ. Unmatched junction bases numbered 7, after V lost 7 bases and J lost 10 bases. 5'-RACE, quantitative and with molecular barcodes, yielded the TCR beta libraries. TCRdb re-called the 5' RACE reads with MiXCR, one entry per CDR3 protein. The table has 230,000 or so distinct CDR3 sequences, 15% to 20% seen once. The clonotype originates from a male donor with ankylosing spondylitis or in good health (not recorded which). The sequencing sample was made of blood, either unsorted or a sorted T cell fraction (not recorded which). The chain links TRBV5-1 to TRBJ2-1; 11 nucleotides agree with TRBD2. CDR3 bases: TGCGCCAGCGGTAGCGGGAGGGCTAACGAGCAGTTCTTC. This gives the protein CASGSGRANEQFF.